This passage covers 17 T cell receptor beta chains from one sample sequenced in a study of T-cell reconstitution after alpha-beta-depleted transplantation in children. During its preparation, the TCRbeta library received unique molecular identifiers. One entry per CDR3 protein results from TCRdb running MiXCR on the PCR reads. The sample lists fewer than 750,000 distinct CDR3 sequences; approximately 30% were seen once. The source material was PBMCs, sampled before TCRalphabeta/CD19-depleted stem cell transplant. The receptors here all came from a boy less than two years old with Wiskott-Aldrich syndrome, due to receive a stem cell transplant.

CDR3 sequence: CASSPGGERSNEQFF. The CDR3 coding sequence is TGTGCCAGCAGCCCTGGGGGGGAGAGGTCCAATGAGCAGTTCTTC. This chain connects TRBV7-2 to TRBJ2-1, with TRBD2 identical over 7 bases. Germline CDR1 and CDR2: SGHTA and FQGNSA. There are 15 residues in the CDR3. V gave up 5 bases and J gave up 6 bases; unmatched junction bases: 10.

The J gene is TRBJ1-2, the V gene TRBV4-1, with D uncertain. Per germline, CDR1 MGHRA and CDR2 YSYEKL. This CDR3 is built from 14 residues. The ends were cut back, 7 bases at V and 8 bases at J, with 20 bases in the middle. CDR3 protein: CASTASDRRGGYTF. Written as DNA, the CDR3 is TGCGCCAGCACCGCCTCAGACCGTCGGGGAGGCTACACCTTC.

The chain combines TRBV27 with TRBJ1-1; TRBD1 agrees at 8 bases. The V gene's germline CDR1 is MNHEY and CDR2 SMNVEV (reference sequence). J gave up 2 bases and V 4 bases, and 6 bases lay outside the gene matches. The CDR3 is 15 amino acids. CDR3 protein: CASSWQGARNTEAFF. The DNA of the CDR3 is TGTGCCAGCAGTTGGCAGGGGGCACGAAACACTGAAGCTTTCTTT.

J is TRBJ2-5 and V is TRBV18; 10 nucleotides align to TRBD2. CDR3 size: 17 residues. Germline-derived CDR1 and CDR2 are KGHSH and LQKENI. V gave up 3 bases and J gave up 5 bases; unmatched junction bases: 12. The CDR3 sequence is CASSPIKAGGPRETQYF. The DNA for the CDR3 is TGTGCCAGCTCACCGATTAAAGCGGGAGGGCCTCGGGAGACCCAGTACTTC.

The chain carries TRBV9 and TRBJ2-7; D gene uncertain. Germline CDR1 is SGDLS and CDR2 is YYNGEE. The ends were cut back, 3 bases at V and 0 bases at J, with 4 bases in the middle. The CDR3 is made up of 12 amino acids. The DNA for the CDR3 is TGTGCCAGCAGCGGTCCCTCCTACGAGCAGTACTTC. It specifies CASSGPSYEQYF.

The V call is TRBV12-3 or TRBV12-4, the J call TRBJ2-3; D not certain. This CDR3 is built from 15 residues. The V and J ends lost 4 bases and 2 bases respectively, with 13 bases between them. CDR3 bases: TGTGCCAGCAGTTCGCAAGTTCTGGTCACAGATACGCAGTATTTT. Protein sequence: CASSSQVLVTDTQYF.

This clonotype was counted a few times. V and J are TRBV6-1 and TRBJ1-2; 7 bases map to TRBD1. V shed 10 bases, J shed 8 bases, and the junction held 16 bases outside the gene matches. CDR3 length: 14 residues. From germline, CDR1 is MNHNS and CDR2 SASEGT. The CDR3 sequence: CATTGTVAFWGYTF. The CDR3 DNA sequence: TGTGCCACCACCGGGACAGTGGCTTTTTGGGGCTACACCTTC.

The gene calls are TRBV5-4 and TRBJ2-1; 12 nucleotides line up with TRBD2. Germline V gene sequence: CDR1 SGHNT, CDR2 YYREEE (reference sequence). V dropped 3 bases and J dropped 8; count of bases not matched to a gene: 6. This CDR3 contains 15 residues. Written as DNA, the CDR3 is TGTGCCAGCAGCTACCGACTAGCGGGAGTCGATGAGCAGTTCTTC. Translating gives CASSYRLAGVDEQFF. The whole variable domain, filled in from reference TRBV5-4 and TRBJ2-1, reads ETGVTQSPTHLIKTRGQQVTLRCSSQSGHNTVSWYQQALGQGPQFIFQYYREEENGRGNFPPRFSGLQFPNYSSELNVNALELDDSALYLCASSYRLAGVDEQFFGPGTRLTVL.

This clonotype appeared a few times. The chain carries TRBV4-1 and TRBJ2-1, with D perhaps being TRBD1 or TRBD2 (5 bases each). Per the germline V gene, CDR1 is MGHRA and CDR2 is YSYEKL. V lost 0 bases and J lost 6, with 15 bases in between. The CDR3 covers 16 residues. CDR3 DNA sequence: TGCGCCAGCAGCCAAGATCCCGGGACCGTTCTCAATGAGCAGTTCTTC. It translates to CASSQDPGTVLNEQFF.

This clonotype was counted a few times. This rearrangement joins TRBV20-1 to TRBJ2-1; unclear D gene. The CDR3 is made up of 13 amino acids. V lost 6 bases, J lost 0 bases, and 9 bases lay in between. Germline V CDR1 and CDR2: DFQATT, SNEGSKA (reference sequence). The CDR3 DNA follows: TGCAGTGCCGGACGGAGCTCCTACAATGAGCAGTTCTTC. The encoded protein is CSAGRSSYNEQFF.

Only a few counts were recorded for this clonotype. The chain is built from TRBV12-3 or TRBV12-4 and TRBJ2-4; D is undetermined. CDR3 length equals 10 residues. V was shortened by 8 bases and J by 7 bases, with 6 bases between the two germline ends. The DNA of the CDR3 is TGTGCCAGCTGTGGGAACATTCAGTACTTC. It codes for CASCGNIQYF.

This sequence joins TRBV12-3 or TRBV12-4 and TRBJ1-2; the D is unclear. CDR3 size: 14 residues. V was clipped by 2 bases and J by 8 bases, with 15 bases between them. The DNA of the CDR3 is TGTGCCAGCAGTTTATTTGAGTCCTCTTGGGGCTACACCTTC. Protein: CASSLFESSWGYTF.

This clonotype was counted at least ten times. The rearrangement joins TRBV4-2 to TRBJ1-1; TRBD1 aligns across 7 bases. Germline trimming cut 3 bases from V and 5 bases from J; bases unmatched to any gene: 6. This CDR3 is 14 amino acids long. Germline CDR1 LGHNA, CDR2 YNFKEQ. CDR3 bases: TGTGCCAGCAGCCACGACAGGGAGGGAACTGAAGCTTTCTTT. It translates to CASSHDREGTEAFF.

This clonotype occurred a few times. CDR3: CASSPYHEDRKTQYF. DNA for the CDR3: TGTGCCAGCTCACCATATCATGAGGATCGAAAGACCCAGTACTTC. The chain uses TRBV18 and TRBJ2-5, with unresolved D. The ends were cut back, 2 bases at V and 6 bases at J, with 16 bases in the middle. There are 15 residues in the CDR3. Germline CDR1 KGHSH, CDR2 LQKENI.

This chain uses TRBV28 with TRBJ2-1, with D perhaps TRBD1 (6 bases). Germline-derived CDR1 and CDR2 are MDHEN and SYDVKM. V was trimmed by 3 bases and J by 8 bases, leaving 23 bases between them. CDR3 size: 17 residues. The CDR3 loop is CASSFNSGTRTPDEQFF. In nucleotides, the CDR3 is TGTGCCAGCAGTTTTAATTCCGGGACAAGGACCCCGGATGAGCAGTTCTTC.

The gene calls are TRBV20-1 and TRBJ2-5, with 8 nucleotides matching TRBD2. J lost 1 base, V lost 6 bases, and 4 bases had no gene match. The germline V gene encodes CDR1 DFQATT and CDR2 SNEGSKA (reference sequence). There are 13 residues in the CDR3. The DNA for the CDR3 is TGCAGTGCAGGTAGCGGGATCCAAGAGACCCAGTACTTC. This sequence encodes CSAGSGIQETQYF.

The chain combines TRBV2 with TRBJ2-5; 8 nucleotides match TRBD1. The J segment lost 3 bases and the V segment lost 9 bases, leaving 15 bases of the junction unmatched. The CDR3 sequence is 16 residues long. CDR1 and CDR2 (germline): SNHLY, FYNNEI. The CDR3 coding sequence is TGTGCCAGTGCGGACAGGGCGTTTTTTTTAGAAGAGACCCAGTACTTC. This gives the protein CASADRAFFLEETQYF.